This T cell receptor beta chain was captured by sequencing in a study of T cell changes during pregnancy in multiple sclerosis. Method: immunoSEQ multiplex PCR; TCRdb's copy keeps in-frame clones and lacks some. The top ten hold around 2.4% of the sample, which has around 66,000 clones, 91% seen once. The receptor's source is a female donor in good health, enrolled as a control in a pregnancy study. This specimen was peripheral blood, taken in the third trimester of pregnancy.

The CDR3 reads CASSWTGDEQYF. CDR3 coding DNA: TGTGCCAGCAGTTGGACAGGGGACGAGCAGTACTTC. The chain employs TRBV7-9 and TRBJ2-7, with 9 bases fitting TRBD1. The CDR3 spans 12 residues. Germline V gives CDR1 SEHNR, CDR2 FQNEAQ (reference sequence). Trimming took 6 bases from V and 5 from J; bases not matched to a gene: 2.